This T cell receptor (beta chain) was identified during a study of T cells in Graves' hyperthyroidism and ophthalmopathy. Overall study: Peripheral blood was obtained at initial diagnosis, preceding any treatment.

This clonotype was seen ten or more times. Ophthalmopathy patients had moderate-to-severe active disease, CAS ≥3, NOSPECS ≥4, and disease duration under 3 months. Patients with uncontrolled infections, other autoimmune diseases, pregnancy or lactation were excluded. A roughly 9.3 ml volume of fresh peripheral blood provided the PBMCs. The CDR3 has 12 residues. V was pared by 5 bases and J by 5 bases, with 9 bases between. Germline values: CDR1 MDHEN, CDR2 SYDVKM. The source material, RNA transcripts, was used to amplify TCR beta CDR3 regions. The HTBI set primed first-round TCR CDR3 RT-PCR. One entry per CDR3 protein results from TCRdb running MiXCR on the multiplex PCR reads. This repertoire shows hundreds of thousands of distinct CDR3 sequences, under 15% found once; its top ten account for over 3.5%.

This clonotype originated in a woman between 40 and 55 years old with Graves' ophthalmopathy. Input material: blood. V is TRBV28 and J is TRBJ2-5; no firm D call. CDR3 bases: TGTGCCAGCAGTGAAATGAGGGAGACCCAGTACTTC. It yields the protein CASSEMRETQYF.